This TCR beta chain was retrieved from a study of T cell responses to AZD1222 COVID-19 vaccine. In regard to this clone: Its matching antigen is unknown.

Study results and caveats: Researchers took repertoire samples only after the peak T cell response had come. Donors were largely white British and mainly female; clonal diversity was possibly underestimated. The reported proportion of spike-specific TCRs targeting unmutated variant regions was nearly half. Receipt of two AZD1222 doses was followed by a rise in Spike-specific TCR breadth and depth.

Trimming left V 10 bases short and J 0 bases short, with 16 bases between. The CDR3 covers 15 residues. Germline V gene data show CDR1 as ENHRY and CDR2 as SYGVKD. The protocol was immunoSEQ multiplex PCR, while the TCRdb copy is restricted to in-frame clones and leaves out a portion. The profile shows over 120,000 clones, roughly 94% of them singletons. The chain carries TRBV10-3 and TRBJ2-1; D may be TRBD2 (7 bases). The sample consisted of peripheral blood, taken on day 0 of AZD1222 vaccination. This TCR was sampled from an adult in good health. The CDR3 nucleotides read TGTGCCACCCTTGAGGCGGGGGCCTCCTACAATGAGCAGTTCTTC. As protein: CATLEAGASYNEQFF.